What follows is one TCR beta chain and its context. Its antigen is currently unknown. This specimen comes from a study of cytomegalovirus exposure and HLA in healthy donors. Study in general: Early released data had around 79 million unique TCRs, all coming from HLA-typed donors. Study-level points and caveats: In a later analysis, an Asian-associated ancestry cluster reportedly showed fewer N-insertions than the approximately 700-donor mean. Several V segments, TRBV6-2 and TRBV6-3 among them, could not be told apart and were dropped. When analyzed later, a missense DCLRE1C variant was found to be linked to TCR beta V- and J-gene trimming.

With 60 Vbeta and 13 Jbeta primers, the PCR was carried out. This table comes from immunoSEQ multiplex PCR, and its TCRdb copy is limited to in-frame clones, with some not included. The data hold about 97,000 clones, with over 70% observed a single time. The CDR3 is made up of 13 amino acids. Germline V lookup: CDR1 SGHAT, CDR2 FQNNGV. V lost 3 bases to trimming and J lost 3 bases, with 6 bases between them. The chain links TRBV11-2 to TRBJ2-1, with no clear D. Sample: PBMCs. The clonotype was recovered from a man aged 45-65 years in good health and CMV-seronegative. The DNA of the CDR3 is TGTGCCAGCAGCTTCGGAGTCTACAATGAGCAGTTCTTC. Translation: CASSFGVYNEQFF.